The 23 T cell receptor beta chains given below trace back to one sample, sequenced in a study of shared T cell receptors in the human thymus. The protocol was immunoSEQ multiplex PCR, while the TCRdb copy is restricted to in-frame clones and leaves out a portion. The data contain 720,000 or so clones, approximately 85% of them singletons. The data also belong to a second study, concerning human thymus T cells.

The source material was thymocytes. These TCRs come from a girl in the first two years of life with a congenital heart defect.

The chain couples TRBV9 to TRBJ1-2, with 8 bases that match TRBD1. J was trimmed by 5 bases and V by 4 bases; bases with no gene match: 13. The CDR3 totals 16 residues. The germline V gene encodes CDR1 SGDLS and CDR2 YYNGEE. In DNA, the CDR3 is TGTGCCAGCAGCAATAGGACAGGGATGAAATTATATGGCTACACCTTC. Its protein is CASSNRTGMKLYGYTF.

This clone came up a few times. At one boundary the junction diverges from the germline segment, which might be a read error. CDR3 nucleotides: TGCAGTGCCCCACGGACAGGCAGTTTC. This sequence encodes CSAPRTGSF. J is TRBJ1-2 and V is TRBV20-1; TRBD1 aligns across 7 bases. The length of the CDR3 is 9 residues. Germline V gives CDR1 DFQATT, CDR2 SNEGSKA (reference sequence).

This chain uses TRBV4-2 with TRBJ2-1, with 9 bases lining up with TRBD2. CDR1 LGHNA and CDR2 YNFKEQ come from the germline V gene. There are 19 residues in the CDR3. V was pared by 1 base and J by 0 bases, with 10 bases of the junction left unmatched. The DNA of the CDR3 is TGTGCCAGCAGCCAAGGGGCTAGCGGGGTAGAAAGCTCCTACAATGAGCAGTTCTTC. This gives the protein CASSQGASGVESSYNEQFF.

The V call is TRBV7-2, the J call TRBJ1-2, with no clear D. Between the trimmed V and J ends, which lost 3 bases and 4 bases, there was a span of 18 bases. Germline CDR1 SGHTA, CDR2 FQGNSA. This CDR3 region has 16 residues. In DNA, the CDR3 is TGTGCCAGCAGCTTGAGAGGGAGGGAGCTCAGCTATGGCTACACCTTC. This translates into CASSLRGRELSYGYTF.

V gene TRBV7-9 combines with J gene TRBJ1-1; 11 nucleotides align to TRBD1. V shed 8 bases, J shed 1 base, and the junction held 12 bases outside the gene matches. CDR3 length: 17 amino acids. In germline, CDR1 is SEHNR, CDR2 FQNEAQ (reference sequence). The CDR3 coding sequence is TGTGCCAGCCTCCCCCTCGGACAGGGGGCGAAGAACACTGAAGCTTTCTTT. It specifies CASLPLGQGAKNTEAFF.

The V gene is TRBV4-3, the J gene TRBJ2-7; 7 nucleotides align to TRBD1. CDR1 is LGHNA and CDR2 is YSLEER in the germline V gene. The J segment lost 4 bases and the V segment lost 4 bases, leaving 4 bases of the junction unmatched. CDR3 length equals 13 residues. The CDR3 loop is CASSRRQGYEQYF. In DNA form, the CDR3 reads TGCGCCAGCAGCCGGCGACAGGGTTACGAGCAGTACTTC.

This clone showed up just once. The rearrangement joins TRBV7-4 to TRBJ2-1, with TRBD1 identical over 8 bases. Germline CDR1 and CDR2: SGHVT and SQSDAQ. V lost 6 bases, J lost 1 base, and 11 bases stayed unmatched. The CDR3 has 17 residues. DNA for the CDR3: TGTGCCAGCAGACAAACCCGGGACAGGAGGTCCTACAATGAGCAGTTCTTC. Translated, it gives CASRQTRDRRSYNEQFF. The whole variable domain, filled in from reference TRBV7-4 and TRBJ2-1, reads GAGVSQSPRYKVAKRGRDVALRCDSISGHVTLYWYRQTLGQGSEVLTYSQSDAQRDKSGRPSGRFSAERPERSVSTLKIQRTEQGDSAVYLCASRQTRDRRSYNEQFFGPGTRLTVL.

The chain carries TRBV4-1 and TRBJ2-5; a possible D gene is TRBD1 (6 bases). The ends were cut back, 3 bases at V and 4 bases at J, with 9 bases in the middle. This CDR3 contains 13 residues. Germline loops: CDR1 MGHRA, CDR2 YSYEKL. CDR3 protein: CASSHFRGETQYF. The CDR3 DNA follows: TGCGCCAGCAGCCACTTCAGGGGAGAGACCCAGTACTTC.

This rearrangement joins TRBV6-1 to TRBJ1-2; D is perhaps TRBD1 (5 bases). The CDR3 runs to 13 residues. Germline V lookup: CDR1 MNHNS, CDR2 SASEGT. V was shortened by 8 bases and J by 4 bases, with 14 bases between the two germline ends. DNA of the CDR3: TGTGCCAGCTTATCAGGACACCTCTATGGCTACACCTTC. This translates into CASLSGHLYGYTF.

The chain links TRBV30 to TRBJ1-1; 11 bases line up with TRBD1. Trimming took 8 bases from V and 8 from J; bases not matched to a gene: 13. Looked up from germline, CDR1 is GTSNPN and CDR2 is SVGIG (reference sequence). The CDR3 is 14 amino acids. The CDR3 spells CATIGGQGEWEAFF. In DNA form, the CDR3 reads TGTGCCACAATAGGGGGACAGGGGGAATGGGAAGCTTTCTTT.

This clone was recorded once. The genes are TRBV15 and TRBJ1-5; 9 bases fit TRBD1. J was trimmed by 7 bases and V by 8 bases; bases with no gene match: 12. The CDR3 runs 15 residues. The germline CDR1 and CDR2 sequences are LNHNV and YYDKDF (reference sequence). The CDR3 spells CATHSGTGTGQPQHF. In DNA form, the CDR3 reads TGTGCCACCCACTCCGGGACAGGGACTGGCCAGCCCCAGCATTTT.

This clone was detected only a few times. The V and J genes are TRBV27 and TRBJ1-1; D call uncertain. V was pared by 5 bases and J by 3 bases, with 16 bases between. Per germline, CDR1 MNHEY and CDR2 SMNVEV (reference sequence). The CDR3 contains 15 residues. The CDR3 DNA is TGTGCCAGCAGTCAGTACAGAGACCTTCACACTGAAGCTTTCTTT. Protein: CASSQYRDLHTEAFF.

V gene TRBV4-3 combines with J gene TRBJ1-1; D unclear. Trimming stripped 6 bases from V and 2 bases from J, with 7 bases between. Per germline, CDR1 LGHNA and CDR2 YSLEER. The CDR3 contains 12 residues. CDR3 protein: CASSSGNTEAFF. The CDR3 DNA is TGCGCCAGCAGTTCGGGTAACACTGAAGCTTTCTTT.

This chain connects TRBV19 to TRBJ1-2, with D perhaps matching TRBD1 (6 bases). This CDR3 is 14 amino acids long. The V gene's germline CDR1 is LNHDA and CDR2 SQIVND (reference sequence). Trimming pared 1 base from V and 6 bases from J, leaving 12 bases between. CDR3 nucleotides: TGTGCCAGTAGTATAGGTCACAGGGAAGATGGCTACACCTTC. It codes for CASSIGHREDGYTF.

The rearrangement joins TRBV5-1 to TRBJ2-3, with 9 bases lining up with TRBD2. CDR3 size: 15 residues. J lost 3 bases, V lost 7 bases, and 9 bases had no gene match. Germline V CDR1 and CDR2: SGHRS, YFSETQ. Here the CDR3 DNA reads TGCGCCAGCCTAGCGGGGACAGAAGGGACAGATACGCAGTATTTT. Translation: CASLAGTEGTDTQYF.

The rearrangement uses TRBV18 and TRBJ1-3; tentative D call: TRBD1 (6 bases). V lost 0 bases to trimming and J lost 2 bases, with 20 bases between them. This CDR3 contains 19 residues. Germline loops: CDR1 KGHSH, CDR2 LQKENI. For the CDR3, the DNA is TGTGCCAGCTCACCACCGGTGATACAGGGTCCTTTAGCTGGAAACACCATATATTTT. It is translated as CASSPPVIQGPLAGNTIYF.

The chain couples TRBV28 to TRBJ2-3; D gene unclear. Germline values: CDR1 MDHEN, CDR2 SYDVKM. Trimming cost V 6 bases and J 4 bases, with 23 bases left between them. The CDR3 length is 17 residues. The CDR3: CASRRFTGPFGADTQYF. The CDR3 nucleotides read TGTGCCAGCAGGCGATTTACTGGCCCTTTCGGAGCAGATACGCAGTATTTT.

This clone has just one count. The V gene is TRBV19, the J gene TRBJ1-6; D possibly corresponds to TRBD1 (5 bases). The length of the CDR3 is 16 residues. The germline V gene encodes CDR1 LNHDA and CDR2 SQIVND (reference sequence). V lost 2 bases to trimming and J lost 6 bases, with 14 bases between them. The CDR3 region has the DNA TGTGCCAGTAGTATATCTGGGGCAGCCAGTAATTCACCCCTCCACTTT. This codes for CASSISGAASNSPLHF. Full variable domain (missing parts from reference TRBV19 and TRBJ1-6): DGGITQSPKYLFRKEGQNVTLSCEQNLNHDAMYWYRQDPGQGLRLIYYSQIVNDFQKGDIAEGYSVSREKKESFPLTVTSAQKNPTAFYLCASSISGAASNSPLHFGNGTRLTVT.

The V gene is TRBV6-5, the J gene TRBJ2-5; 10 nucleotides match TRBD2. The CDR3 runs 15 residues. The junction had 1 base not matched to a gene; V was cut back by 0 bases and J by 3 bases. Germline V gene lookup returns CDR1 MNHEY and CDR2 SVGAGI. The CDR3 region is CASSYSLAGEETQYF. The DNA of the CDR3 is TGTGCCAGCAGTTACTCGCTAGCGGGGGAAGAGACCCAGTACTTC.

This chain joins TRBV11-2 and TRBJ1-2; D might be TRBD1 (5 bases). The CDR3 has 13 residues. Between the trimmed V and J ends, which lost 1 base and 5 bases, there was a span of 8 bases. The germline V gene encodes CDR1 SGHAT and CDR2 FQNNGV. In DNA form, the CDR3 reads TGTGCCAGCAGCTTAGCGGACACGTATGGCTACACCTTC. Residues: CASSLADTYGYTF.

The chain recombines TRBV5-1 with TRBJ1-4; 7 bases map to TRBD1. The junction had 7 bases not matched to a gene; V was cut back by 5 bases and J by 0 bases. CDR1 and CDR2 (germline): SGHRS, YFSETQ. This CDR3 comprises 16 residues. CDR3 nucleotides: TGCGCCAGCAGTCCCGGGACAGCAGCAACTAATGAAAAACTGTTTTTT. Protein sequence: CASSPGTAATNEKLFF.

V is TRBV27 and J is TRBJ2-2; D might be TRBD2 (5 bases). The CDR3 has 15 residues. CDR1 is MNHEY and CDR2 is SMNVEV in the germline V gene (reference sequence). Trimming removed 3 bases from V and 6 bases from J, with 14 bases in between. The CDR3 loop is CASSFGKDFPGELFF. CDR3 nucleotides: TGTGCCAGCAGTTTTGGCAAGGACTTCCCCGGGGAGCTGTTTTTT.

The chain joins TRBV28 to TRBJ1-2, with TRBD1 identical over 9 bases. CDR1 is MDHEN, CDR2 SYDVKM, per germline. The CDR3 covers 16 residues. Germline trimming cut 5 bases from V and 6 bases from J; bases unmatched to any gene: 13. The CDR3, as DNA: TGTGCCAGCAGTCCAATTGGGACCGACAGGGGGGATGGCTACACCTTC. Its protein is CASSPIGTDRGDGYTF.